These 10 T cell receptor beta chains were sequenced from one sample in a study of STAT3 mutations in large granular lymphocyte leukemia. Study results and caveats: At least one immunodominant TCR beta clonotype appeared in every T-cell large granular lymphocyte leukemia patient.

Only in-frame clones appear in the TCRdb table, and some are missing; sequencing was by immunoSEQ multiplex PCR. The sample yields 2,000 to 2,500 clones, approximately 23% seen once. No antigen is known for these receptors. Sequencing input: peripheral blood mononuclear cells. Every receptor here comes from a man between 60 and 75 years old with T-cell large granular lymphocyte leukemia. Some clones in this sample may be carry-over from other donors' samples.

This rearrangement joins TRBV9 to TRBJ1-5; D possibly corresponds to TRBD1 (6 bases). Between the trimmed V and J ends, which lost 3 bases and 3 bases, there was a span of 10 bases. The CDR3 is 14 residues long. Germline-derived CDR1 and CDR2 are SGDLS and YYNGEE. CDR3 bases: TGTGCCAGCAGCGGTACAGGGCACAATCAGCCCCAGCATTTT. This encodes CASSGTGHNQPQHF. Looking up the rest from reference TRBV9 and TRBJ1-5 gives the full variable domain: DSGVTQTPKHLITATGQRVTLRCSPRSGDLSVYWYQQSLDQGLQFLIQYYNGEERAKGNILERFSAQQFPDLHSELNLSSLELGDSALYFCASSGTGHNQPQHFGDGTRLSIL.

The rearrangement uses TRBV18 and TRBJ2-1; D is ambiguous. CDR1 is KGHSH and CDR2 is LQKENI in the germline V gene. The CDR3 runs 13 residues. V was pared by 4 bases and J by 6 bases, with 10 bases between. In DNA form, the CDR3 reads TGTGCCAGCTCACAAGGGTTTGGCAATGAGCAGTTCTTC. Protein product: CASSQGFGNEQFF.

V gene TRBV18 combines with J gene TRBJ1-5; D may be TRBD1 (6 bases). V was pared by 2 bases and J by 7 bases, with 12 bases between. The CDR3 consists of 14 residues. From germline, CDR1 is KGHSH and CDR2 LQKENI. The CDR3 DNA is TGTGCCAGCTCACCAAGGGGGGGGATACAGCCCCAGCATTTT. Protein: CASSPRGGIQPQHF.

This clone has just a few counts. The V call is TRBV5-1, the J call TRBJ1-2; D uncertain. The germline CDR1 and CDR2 sequences are SGHRS and YFSETQ. The V end lost 1 base, the J end lost 5 bases, and 9 bases lay between the germline ends. The length of the CDR3 is 13 residues. The DNA for the CDR3 is TGCGCCAGCAGCTTGAGTCTGGATTATGGCTACACCTTC. Its translation: CASSLSLDYGYTF.

In this sample, this clone turned up a few times. The gene calls are TRBV29-1 and TRBJ2-1; D remains ambiguous. V lost 1 base and J 3 bases, leaving 4 bases between the germline ends. The CDR3 consists of 12 residues. CDR1 SQVTM and CDR2 ANQGSEA come from the germline V gene. Here the CDR3 DNA reads TGCAGCGTTGAAGTTAGCTACAATGAGCAGTTCTTC. Its translation is CSVEVSYNEQFF.

In this sample, this clone turned up a few times. The V gene is TRBV7-2, the J gene TRBJ1-1; D is possibly TRBD1 (5 bases). With 5 bases removed from V and 8 bases from J, the gap between germline ends came to 15 bases. The germline V gene encodes CDR1 SGHTA and CDR2 FQGNSA. The CDR3 has 13 amino acids. The CDR3 spells CASSPRGGDEAFF. The CDR3 DNA reads TGTGCCAGCAGCCCCCGGGGTGGGGACGAAGCTTTCTTT.

The chain links TRBV9 to TRBJ2-7; 10 bases line up with TRBD1. J gave up 9 bases and V 4 bases, and 7 bases lay outside the gene matches. Germline values: CDR1 SGDLS, CDR2 YYNGEE. The CDR3 runs to 13 residues. This CDR3 is CASSRGQGNRQYF. Here the CDR3 DNA reads TGTGCCAGCAGCCGGGGACAGGGGAATAGGCAGTACTTC.

In its sample, this clone was seen a few times. The rearrangement links TRBV7-9 to TRBJ2-3; D remains unclear. CDR1 is SEHNR and CDR2 is FQNEAQ in the germline V gene (reference sequence). The CDR3 is 14 residues long. The germline V and J ends were trimmed by 1 base and 1 base, with 6 bases remaining between them. The CDR3 DNA follows: TGTGCCAGCAGCTTAGGGTGGGGCACAGATACGCAGTATTTT. As protein: CASSLGWGTDTQYF. Together with reference TRBV7-9 and TRBJ2-3, the CDR3 gives the full variable domain: DTGVSQNPRHKITKRGQNVTFRCDPISEHNRLYWYRQTLGQGPEFLTYFQNEAQLEKSRLLSDRFSAERPKGSFSTLEIQRTEQGDSAMYLCASSLGWGTDTQYFGPGTRLTVL.

The chain has TRBV28 and TRBJ2-7; no clear D. V shed 6 bases and J shed 7 bases, with 13 bases lying between them. CDR1 is MDHEN and CDR2 is SYDVKM in the germline V gene. CDR3 length equals 12 residues. The chain's CDR3 is CASSLGPREQYF. In DNA form, the CDR3 reads TGTGCCAGCAGCCTGGGCCCTCGGGAGCAGTACTTC.

This sequence joins TRBV9 and TRBJ1-1; D is undetermined. This CDR3 spans 15 amino acids. Germline-derived CDR1 and CDR2 are SGDLS and YYNGEE. Trimming took 3 bases from V and 6 from J, leaving 18 bases between them. CDR3 in amino acids: CASSAHVQAGAEAFF. The CDR3 bases are TGTGCCAGCAGCGCCCACGTCCAGGCCGGGGCTGAAGCTTTCTTT.